The next 3 T cell receptor beta chains were all read from a single sample in a study of cytomegalovirus exposure and HLA in healthy donors. Primers for the PCR totalled 60 Vbeta and 13 Jbeta. Sequencing was performed with immunoSEQ multiplex PCR; in TCRdb, only in-frame clones are kept and a portion is missing. The data hold roughly 120,000 clones, with around a tenth observed a single time. The sample taken for sequencing was PBMCs. These receptors all come from a man aged 30-40 years in good health and CMV-seronegative.

This clone was seen only a few times. The chain employs TRBV2 and TRBJ1-2, with 9 positions matching TRBD1. This CDR3 region has 14 residues. Germline loops: CDR1 SNHLY, CDR2 FYNNEI. V shed 2 bases, J shed 8 bases, and the junction held 6 bases outside the gene matches. The CDR3 DNA reads TGTGCCAGCAGTGAATCGGGACAGGGTGGCGGCTACACCTTC. Its protein product is CASSESGQGGGYTF.

The chain uses TRBV19 and TRBJ1-3, with D uncertain. V was pared by 6 bases and J by 0 bases, with 6 bases between. Looked up from germline, CDR1 is LNHDA and CDR2 is SQIVND (reference sequence). This CDR3 spans 13 amino acids. The CDR3 here is CASRRSSGNTIYF. CDR3 sequence (DNA): TGTGCCAGTAGGAGAAGCTCTGGAAACACCATATATTTT. Supplemented by reference TRBV19 and TRBJ1-3, the full variable domain reads DGGITQSPKYLFRKEGQNVTLSCEQNLNHDAMYWYRQDPGQGLRLIYYSQIVNDFQKGDIAEGYSVSREKKESFPLTVTSAQKNPTAFYLCASRRSSGNTIYFGEGSWLTVV.

A few counts support this clone. This chain joins TRBV6-1 and TRBJ2-5; the D gene is possibly TRBD1 (6 bases). Germline V gives CDR1 MNHNS, CDR2 SASEGT. Trimming shortened V by 6 bases and J by 1 base, and 15 bases separated the two germline ends. This CDR3 has 15 residues. CDR3 loop: CASSTGTIPQETQYF. Written as DNA, the CDR3 is TGTGCCAGCAGCACCGGGACAATTCCCCAAGAGACCCAGTACTTC.